A few counts support the clone carrying this T cell receptor beta chain. Original analysis: By means of reference gene primer amplification, nucleated cell counts were estimated. Clones were sequenced by immunoSEQ multiplex PCR, and TCRdb holds only the in-frame ones, with some missing. V, J and clone size derive from that table, while D and trimming were established from the DNA sequence. The table has about 180,000 clones, over 75% seen once. The CDR3 totals 16 residues. From germline, CDR1 is SGHAT and CDR2 FQNNGV. V gave up 6 bases and J gave up 6 bases; unmatched junction bases: 11. This record comes from a study of blood T cell repertoires in COVID-19. Study summary: The United States, Italy and Spain provided the acute and convalescent COVID-19 samples. PBMCs, B-cell-depleted T cells, or T cells were the source of the cDNA or gDNA that made up the material.

The source is a woman in her 70s with acute or convalescent COVID-19. The source material was peripheral blood. The chain employs TRBV11-2 and TRBJ2-2, with TRBD2 matching 9 bases. The CDR3 spells CASSPSGTGIPGELFF. The DNA for the CDR3 is TGTGCCAGCAGTCCTAGCGGGACTGGGATCCCCGGGGAGCTGTTTTTT.